A single sample is the source of the 19 T cell receptor beta chains below, sequenced in a study of blood T cell repertoires in COVID-19. The assay was immunoSEQ multiplex PCR, and TCRdb's table has in-frame clones only and misses some. The table shows 150,000 to 190,000 clones, with approximately 80% occurring only once. The sample consisted of peripheral blood. The receptors stem from an elderly woman with acute or convalescent COVID-19.

The chain links TRBV20-1 to TRBJ1-2, with a possible D match to TRBD1 (5 bases). Germline CDR1 DFQATT, CDR2 SNEGSKA (reference sequence). With 7 bases removed from V and 8 bases from J, the gap between germline ends came to 14 bases. The CDR3 is 11 residues long. CDR3 loop: CSGLAGQGYTF. The CDR3 DNA reads TGCAGTGGTTTGGCAGGGCAGGGCTACACCTTC.

The chain uses TRBV4-2 and TRBJ2-7, with 7 positions matching TRBD2. Germline CDR1 LGHNA, CDR2 YNFKEQ. The CDR3 is 14 residues long. V was clipped by 2 bases and J by 3 bases; unmatched bases: 4. CDR3 sequence: CASSQMTSIYEQYF. DNA for the CDR3: TGTGCCAGCAGCCAAATGACTAGCATCTACGAGCAGTACTTC.

The chain is built from TRBV10-1 and TRBJ1-4; no clear D gene. Germline values: CDR1 WNHNN, CDR2 SYGVQD (reference sequence). V dropped 11 bases and J dropped 9 bases, with 7 bases sitting between them. The CDR3 extends over 9 amino acids. In DNA form, the CDR3 reads TGCGCCCCCTCTCAAAAACTGTTTTTT. Translating gives CAPSQKLFF.

The V gene is TRBV19, the J gene TRBJ1-2; D not resolved. The germline V gene has CDR1 LNHDA and CDR2 SQIVND (reference sequence). This CDR3 spans 16 amino acids. Between the trimmed V and J ends, which lost 0 bases and 0 bases, there was a span of 11 bases. The CDR3 loop reads CASSIDARRTNYGYTF. Here the CDR3 DNA reads TGTGCCAGTAGTATAGATGCCAGAAGAACTAACTATGGCTACACCTTC.

A remark on this clone: The identical CDR3 is also encoded by other nucleotide sequences in the sample. This chain's CDR3 is CASSPRTGSYNEQFF. The CDR3 nucleotides are TGTGCCAGCAGTCCGAGGACAGGCTCCTACAATGAGCAGTTCTTC. V and J are TRBV27 and TRBJ2-1; 7 nucleotides align to TRBD1. Germline V gene lookup returns CDR1 MNHEY and CDR2 SMNVEV (reference sequence). The CDR3 spans 15 residues. The J segment lost 0 bases and the V segment lost 5 bases, leaving 4 bases of the junction unmatched.

The V and J genes are TRBV7-2 and TRBJ1-1; D is unclear. CDR1 is SGHTA, CDR2 FQGNSA, per germline. The CDR3 consists of 13 residues. Trimming took 5 bases from V and 5 from J, leaving 12 bases between them. This CDR3 is CASSVGRWTEAFF. The CDR3 coding sequence is TGTGCCAGCAGCGTTGGTCGGTGGACTGAAGCTTTCTTT.

The chain recombines TRBV9 with TRBJ2-2; a possible D gene is TRBD2 (5 bases). V dropped 6 bases and J dropped 4 bases, with 10 bases sitting between them. Germline assignment: CDR1 SGDLS and CDR2 YYNGEE. This CDR3 spans 13 amino acids. The CDR3 coding sequence is TGTGCCAGCACCCCGAGCGGCACCGGGGAGCTGTTTTTT. Residues: CASTPSGTGELFF.

This chain joins TRBV5-4 and TRBJ2-3; maybe TRBD2 (7 bases). The CDR3 contains 16 residues. The ends were cut back, 4 bases at V and 6 bases at J, with 21 bases in the middle. The germline V gene has CDR1 SGHNT and CDR2 YYREEE (reference sequence). CDR3: CASSLHRGGRSDTQYF. The CDR3 nucleotides read TGTGCCAGCAGCCTTCATAGGGGGGGCCGAAGCGATACGCAGTATTTT.

There are a few counts of this clone. Written as DNA, the CDR3 is TGCGCCAGCAGCACGGGACAGGGCAATCAGCCCCAGCATTTT. This encodes CASSTGQGNQPQHF. V usage is TRBV5-1 and J usage is TRBJ1-5, with 8 bases that match TRBD1. Per germline, CDR1 SGHRS and CDR2 YFSETQ. The CDR3 is made up of 14 amino acids. The ends lost 4 bases at V and 2 bases at J; junction bases unmatched: 2.

V is TRBV4-3 and J is TRBJ1-6; D gene uncertain. The CDR3 consists of 14 residues. The germline CDR1 and CDR2 sequences are LGHNA and YSLEER. Trimming removed 3 bases from V and 7 bases from J, with 10 bases in between. This CDR3 reads CASSQAPQNSPLHF. The CDR3 coding sequence is TGCGCCAGCAGCCAGGCCCCTCAGAATTCACCCCTCCACTTT.

J is TRBJ1-2 and V is TRBV7-2; 7 bases fit TRBD1. The CDR3 runs to 17 residues. V lost 4 bases to trimming and J lost 1 base; unmatched junction nucleotides: 12. CDR1 is SGHTA, CDR2 FQGNSA, per germline. As DNA, the CDR3 is TGTGCCAGCAGCTCACCGGGACAGCTTTCCCTTAACTATGGCTACACCTTC. Protein product: CASSSPGQLSLNYGYTF.

This clone has just a few counts. This specimen includes other DNA sequences encoding the same CDR3. This chain joins TRBV5-1 and TRBJ1-3; 7 bases align to TRBD1. The CDR3 loop spans 14 amino acids. Germline CDR1 is SGHRS and CDR2 is YFSETQ. J lost 2 bases, V lost 4 bases, and 3 bases had no gene match. Written as DNA, the CDR3 is TGCGCCAGCAGCCCCGGGACAGCTGGAAACACCATATATTTT. Encoded protein: CASSPGTAGNTIYF.

This clone was recorded a few times. V gene TRBV18 combines with J gene TRBJ1-4; a weak D match, TRBD1 (6 bases). The germline CDR1 and CDR2 sequences are KGHSH and LQKENI. Trimming pared 4 bases from V and 4 bases from J, leaving 10 bases between. The CDR3 runs 14 residues. This chain's CDR3 is CASSRRTDNEKLFF. In nucleotides, the CDR3 is TGTGCCAGCTCACGTCGGACAGATAATGAAAAACTGTTTTTT.

The chain joins TRBV3-1 (or the pseudogene TRBV3-2) to TRBJ1-3, with 8 bases identical to TRBD1. There are 15 residues in the CDR3. Germline values: CDR1 LGHDT, CDR2 YNNKEL (reference sequence). J was trimmed by 0 bases and V by 4 bases; bases with no gene match: 2. Here the CDR3 reads CASSRDRGSGNTIYF. The CDR3 DNA reads as TGTGCCAGCAGCCGAGACAGGGGCTCTGGAAACACCATATATTTT.

The rearrangement links TRBV5-1 to TRBJ2-1; 9 bases are shared with TRBD2. The ends lost 1 base at V and 1 base at J; junction bases unmatched: 0. CDR3 length: 15 residues. Germline-derived CDR1 and CDR2 are SGHRS and YFSETQ. The CDR3 loop reads CASSLTSGSYNEQFF. In DNA, the CDR3 is TGCGCCAGCAGCTTGACTAGCGGGTCCTACAATGAGCAGTTCTTC.

The V gene is TRBV19, the J gene TRBJ1-1, with D perhaps TRBD1 (6 bases). The ends were cut back, 7 bases at V and 0 bases at J, with 18 bases in the middle. The CDR3 has 16 residues. Germline values: CDR1 LNHDA, CDR2 SQIVND (reference sequence). The CDR3 here is CASNARTARMNTEAFF. In nucleotides, the CDR3 is TGTGCCAGTAACGCTAGGACAGCCCGCATGAACACTGAAGCTTTCTTT.

The chain carries TRBV5-1 and TRBJ2-7, with D possibly being TRBD1 (5 bases). V was shortened by 0 bases and J by 9 bases, with 13 bases between the two germline ends. Germline V CDR1 and CDR2: SGHRS, YFSETQ. The CDR3 is 13 residues long. The DNA for the CDR3 is TGCGCCAGCAGCTTGGATCCAGGGCTGGTGCAGTACTTC. It translates to CASSLDPGLVQYF.

The chain recombines TRBV4-1 with TRBJ1-6; possibly TRBD1 for D (5 bases). The CDR3 covers 16 residues. Germline V gives CDR1 MGHRA, CDR2 YSYEKL. The V gene lost 3 bases and the J gene lost 6 bases, with 15 bases spanning the gap. The CDR3 loop is CASSQGSDRPNSPLHF. The DNA for the CDR3 is TGCGCCAGCAGCCAGGGTTCAGACAGACCTAATTCACCCCTCCACTTT.

The rearrangement links TRBV5-1 to TRBJ1-1; weak D call: TRBD1 (6 bases). Germline CDR1 SGHRS, CDR2 YFSETQ. The CDR3 is made up of 15 amino acids. The ends were cut back, 0 bases at V and 5 bases at J, with 14 bases in the middle. Here the CDR3 reads CASSLGYRDVTEAFF. CDR3 bases: TGCGCCAGCAGCTTGGGGTACAGGGACGTTACTGAAGCTTTCTTT.